This TCR beta chain was identified in a study of beta chain features in type 1 diabetes. TCRB transcripts that were expressed got sequenced, as all of the isolated RNA had been reverse transcribed. The repertoire was sequenced with immunoSEQ multiplex PCR; TCRdb's copy has only in-frame clones and lacks some. The sample gives 120,000 to 150,000 clones, under 60% of which show up once; under 0.45% is in the top ten. This CDR3 is built from 14 residues. V lost 5 bases, J lost 2 bases, and 2 bases stayed unmatched. Germline V gives CDR1 MNHEY, CDR2 SVGAGI. This receptor was taken from a man aged 18-30 years in good health. The sequencing sample was made of Tregs from blood. This chain uses TRBV6-5 with TRBJ1-4; 7 nucleotides agree with TRBD1. This chain's CDR3 is CASSEGGTNEKLFF. The CDR3 DNA follows: TGTGCCAGCAGTGAAGGGGGCACTAATGAAAAACTGTTTTTT.